Listed below are T cell receptor beta chains from one sample, sequenced in a study of T cells after yellow fever vaccination. TCRdb reprocessed the 5' RACE reads via MiXCR and lists one record per CDR3 protein. The table has more than 350,000 distinct CDR3 sequences, 11% seen once; the top ten hold 18%. Specimen: PBMCs, collected on the day of the first yellow fever vaccination. Every receptor here comes from a man aged 18 to 30 who received the YFV17D yellow fever vaccine. The CDR3 runs from the conserved cysteine through the conserved F or W. Each record gives: D gene, J gene, CDR3 length, V gene, clone size, CDR3 protein, CDR3 DNA. A D gene is named only where the DNA matches it firmly. Clone size is shown for a subset of rows, as once, few, many or a class of expanded clone.

.,TRBJ1-1,13,TRBV6-5,.,CASSYSYGTEAFF,TGTGCCAGCAGTTACTCGTATGGCACTGAAGCTTTCTTT
.,TRBJ2-4,17,TRBV11-2,few,CASSPIRAPRGKNIQYF,TGTGCCAGCAGTCCAATACGGGCTCCCCGGGGCAAAAACATTCAGTACTTC
TRBD1,TRBJ2-1,13,TRBV4-3,few,CASSLDRLNEQFF,TGCGCCAGCAGTCTGGACAGGCTGAATGAGCAGTTCTTC
TRBD2,TRBJ2-1,15,TRBV10-3,few,CAISESAGGQDEQFF,TGTGCCATCAGTGAGTCGGCGGGGGGGCAGGATGAGCAGTTCTTC
.,TRBJ1-5,12,TRBV29-1,.,CSVADWDQPQHF,TGCAGCGTGGCTGATTGGGATCAGCCCCAGCATTTT
.,TRBJ2-2,14,TRBV9,.,CASSVVSGAGELFF,TGTGCCAGCAGCGTAGTAAGCGGCGCCGGGGAGCTGTTTTTT
.,TRBJ1-6,15,TRBV9,.,CASSVEGRRDSPLHF,TGTGCCAGCAGCGTAGAGGGGAGGAGGGATTCACCCCTCCACTTT
TRBD2,TRBJ2-3,17,TRBV7-8,few,CASSTLMPSGGRGTQYF,TGTGCCAGCAGCACCCTGATGCCTAGCGGGGGTCGGGGTACGCAGTATTTT
.,TRBJ2-7,11,TRBV10-2,medium-sized,CASGSPYEQYF,TGCGCCAGCGGGTCCCCCTACGAGCAGTACTTC
.,TRBJ2-1,15,TRBV20-1,many,CSAPIQGRGYNEQFF,TGCAGTGCTCCTATACAGGGTCGTGGATACAATGAGCAGTTCTTC
.,TRBJ2-5,12,TRBV7-2,.,CASSARQETQYF,TGTGCCAGCAGCGCCCGTCAAGAGACCCAGTACTTC
.,TRBJ2-7,12,TRBV30,few,CAWDGGSYEQYF,TGTGCCTGGGACGGGGGTAGCTACGAGCAGTACTTC
TRBD1,TRBJ2-1,15,TRBV7-9,few,CASSFRNRGRSEQFF,TGTGCCAGCAGCTTTCGAAACAGGGGGCGGTCTGAGCAGTTCTTC
TRBD1,TRBJ1-3,19,TRBV5-1,.,CASSLIPYPNRGSGNTIYF,TGCGCCAGCAGCTTAATCCCTTACCCTAACAGGGGGTCTGGAAACACCATATATTTT
TRBD1,TRBJ2-1,14,TRBV7-8,few,CASSGDRVYNEQFF,TGTGCCAGCAGCGGGGACAGAGTCTACAATGAGCAGTTCTTC
.,TRBJ2-1,14,TRBV15,few,CATSPHVSGAEQFF,TGTGCCACCAGCCCCCATGTCTCGGGCGCTGAGCAGTTCTTC
.,TRBJ2-6,15,TRBV6-5,few,CASSYRPRGANVLTF,TGTGCCAGCAGTTACAGGCCTAGAGGGGCCAACGTCCTGACTTTC
TRBD1,TRBJ1-2,14,TRBV12-3/TRBV12-4,.,CASRGTAWEHGYTF,TGTGCCAGCAGGGGGACAGCATGGGAGCATGGCTACACCTTC
TRBD1,TRBJ1-6,14,TRBV5-1,few,CASRTGQEASPLHF,TGCGCCAGCAGGACGGGACAGGAGGCTTCACCCCTCCACTTT
TRBD1,TRBJ2-1,15,TRBV19,few,CASSSRTGPYNEQFF,TGTGCCAGTAGTTCCCGGACAGGCCCCTACAATGAGCAGTTCTTC
TRBD1,TRBJ2-7,15,TRBV18,.,CASTRDREGVYEQYF,TGTGCCAGCACCCGGGACAGGGAAGGCGTCTACGAGCAGTACTTC
.,TRBJ1-4,13,TRBV19,.,CASRDLGNEKLFF,TGTGCCAGCAGGGACTTGGGGAATGAAAAACTGTTTTTT
.,TRBJ1-4,13,TRBV7-2,.,CASSRGQNEKPFF,TGTGCCAGCAGCCGCGGGCAGAATGAAAAACCGTTTTTT
.,TRBJ1-6,17,TRBV3-1,.,CASSQEWGSSYNSPLHF,TGTGCCAGCAGCCAAGAATGGGGGAGCTCCTATAATTCACCCCTCCACTTT
.,TRBJ1-5,13,TRBV12-3/TRBV12-4,.,CASSRGPKQPQHF,TGTGCCAGCAGTCGGGGCCCTAAGCAGCCCCAGCATTTT
.,TRBJ2-5,14,TRBV24-1,medium-sized,CATSGWGEEETQYF,TGTGCCACCAGCGGATGGGGGGAGGAAGAGACCCAGTACTTC
.,TRBJ1-1,14,TRBV7-2,few,CASSILRLRSEAFF,TGTGCCAGCAGCATATTACGCCTTCGGTCTGAAGCTTTCTTT
.,TRBJ2-1,16,TRBV7-3,.,CASSLIRRGSYNEQFF,TGTGCCAGCAGCTTAATCCGGCGGGGCTCCTACAATGAGCAGTTCTTC
.,TRBJ2-3,16,TRBV5-6,many,CASSLAGAVSTDTQYF,TGTGCCAGCAGCTTGGCCGGGGCCGTTAGCACAGATACGCAGTATTTT
.,TRBJ2-5,14,TRBV5-1,.,CASSLARGGETQYF,TGCGCCAGCAGCTTGGCCCGGGGTGGGGAGACCCAGTACTTC
.,TRBJ2-5,16,TRBV7-6,.,CASSLATGEGLETQYF,TGTGCCAGCAGCTTAGCGACAGGGGAGGGGTTAGAGACCCAGTACTTC
TRBD1,TRBJ2-5,18,TRBV9,few,CASSVGARRTGALETQYF,TGTGCCAGCAGCGTAGGAGCCCGACGGACAGGGGCTTTAGAGACCCAGTACTTC
.,TRBJ2-4,16,TRBV6-5,few,CASSYSNAGAKNIQYF,TGTGCCAGCAGTTACTCGAACGCGGGGGCCAAAAACATTCAGTACTTC
.,TRBJ1-5,15,TRBV6-5,.,CASSYLGGGNQPQHF,TGTGCCAGCAGTTACCTAGGGGGAGGCAATCAGCCCCAGCATTTT
.,TRBJ2-7,14,TRBV18,.,CASSPPVVSYEQYF,TGTGCCAGCTCACCACCAGTCGTCTCCTACGAGCAGTACTTC
TRBD1,TRBJ2-5,15,TRBV6-5,few,CASSYSDRGGETQYF,TGTGCCAGCAGTTACTCGGACAGGGGAGGAGAGACCCAGTACTTC
TRBD1,TRBJ1-5,16,TRBV7-9,.,CASSWGGTALNQPQHF,TGTGCCAGCAGCTGGGGAGGGACAGCCCTTAATCAGCCCCAGCATTTT
.,TRBJ2-1,15,TRBV5-1,.,CASSLDLGGGREQFF,TGCGCCAGCAGCTTGGATCTAGGGGGGGGCCGTGAGCAGTTCTTC
.,TRBJ2-6,15,TRBV3-1,.,CASSPRVTGANVLTF,TGTGCCAGCAGCCCGCGGGTAACCGGGGCCAACGTCCTGACTTTC
.,TRBJ2-5,13,TRBV4-2,few,CASSQGLAETQYF,TGTGCCAGCAGCCAGGGACTTGCGGAGACCCAGTACTTC
.,TRBJ1-2,11,TRBV6-2/TRBV6-3,few,CASRSTGMNTF,TGTGCCAGCAGATCAACAGGGATGAACACCTTC
TRBD1,TRBJ1-2,15,TRBV29-1,few,CSVERGQGPVYGYTF,TGCAGCGTTGAGAGGGGACAGGGGCCCGTTTATGGCTACACCTTC
.,TRBJ1-5,15,TRBV11-2,.,CASSLNQYSNQPQHF,TGTGCCAGCAGCTTAAATCAGTATAGCAATCAGCCCCAGCATTTT
.,TRBJ1-5,13,TRBV10-3,few,CAISRQEDQPQHF,TGTGCCATCAGCCGACAGGAGGATCAGCCCCAGCATTTT
.,TRBJ1-2,13,TRBV5-1,many,CASSFEVDYGYTF,TGCGCCAGCAGCTTTGAGGTCGACTATGGCTACACCTTC
.,TRBJ2-7,13,TRBV10-3,.,CATLGEETYEQYF,TGTGCCACACTGGGGGAAGAGACTTACGAGCAGTACTTC
.,TRBJ2-2,13,TRBV7-8,.,CASSPSPPGELFF,TGTGCCAGCAGCCCTAGCCCACCCGGGGAGCTGTTTTTT